This TCR beta chain was found in a study of naive and memory T cell subsets. Study outcomes and limitations: Potentially, T cell activation and differentiation skew this RNA-based measurement.

The germline CDR1 and CDR2 sequences are LNHDA and SQIVND (reference sequence). V lost 5 bases to trimming and J lost 4 bases; unmatched junction nucleotides: 4. CDR3 length: 14 amino acids. On this clonotype: Its antigen remains unidentified.

Ligated cDNA underwent four rounds of PCR with nested alpha and beta constant region primers and SP2. For blood and skin samples, reverse transcription used TCR alpha and beta constant primers. TCRdb analysed the 5' RACE reads with MiXCR anew, one entry per CDR3 protein. The table shows more than 55,000 distinct CDR3 sequences, with roughly 7.5% occurring only once. The library had UMIs added by 3' ligation of an oligonucleotide to TCR cDNA. Whole-blood samples were 2 to 3 ml of peripheral blood from healthy adult volunteers. Input was about 1 to 1000 ng of DNase-treated total RNA without cell sorting.

V and J are TRBV19 and TRBJ1-1; TRBD1 matches at 10 bases. The TCR originated in a female donor in good health. CDR3 residues: CASSDRGLGTEAFF. CDR3 nucleotide sequence: TGTGCCAGTAGTGACAGGGGGCTTGGCACTGAAGCTTTCTTT.